A few counts support the clone carrying this T cell receptor (beta chain). Its antigen is unknown. This entry belongs to a study of CD8 T cells in ankylosing spondylitis. Findings and limits, study-wide: Disease-linked clones bore a CD8+ phenotype, appearing relatively rarely in peripheral blood.

For TCR beta, libraries came from quantitative 5'-RACE with molecular barcodes. One entry per CDR3 protein results from TCRdb running MiXCR on the 5' RACE reads. This sample has 200,000 to 250,000 distinct CDR3 sequences; under 12% occur once, and the top ten carry 21%. Germline V gene data show CDR1 as LNHNV and CDR2 as YYDKDF (reference sequence). The CDR3 is 13 amino acids. Deletions cut 2 bases from V and 3 bases from J, with 7 bases between. The source of this sequence is a male donor with ankylosing spondylitis or in good health (not recorded which). Sequenced: blood, either unsorted or a sorted T cell fraction (not recorded which). V is TRBV15 and J is TRBJ2-5; maybe TRBD2 (6 bases). The CDR3 DNA reads TGTGCCACCAGCAGACTAGCGAAAGAGACCCAGTACTTC. Amino acid sequence: CATSRLAKETQYF.